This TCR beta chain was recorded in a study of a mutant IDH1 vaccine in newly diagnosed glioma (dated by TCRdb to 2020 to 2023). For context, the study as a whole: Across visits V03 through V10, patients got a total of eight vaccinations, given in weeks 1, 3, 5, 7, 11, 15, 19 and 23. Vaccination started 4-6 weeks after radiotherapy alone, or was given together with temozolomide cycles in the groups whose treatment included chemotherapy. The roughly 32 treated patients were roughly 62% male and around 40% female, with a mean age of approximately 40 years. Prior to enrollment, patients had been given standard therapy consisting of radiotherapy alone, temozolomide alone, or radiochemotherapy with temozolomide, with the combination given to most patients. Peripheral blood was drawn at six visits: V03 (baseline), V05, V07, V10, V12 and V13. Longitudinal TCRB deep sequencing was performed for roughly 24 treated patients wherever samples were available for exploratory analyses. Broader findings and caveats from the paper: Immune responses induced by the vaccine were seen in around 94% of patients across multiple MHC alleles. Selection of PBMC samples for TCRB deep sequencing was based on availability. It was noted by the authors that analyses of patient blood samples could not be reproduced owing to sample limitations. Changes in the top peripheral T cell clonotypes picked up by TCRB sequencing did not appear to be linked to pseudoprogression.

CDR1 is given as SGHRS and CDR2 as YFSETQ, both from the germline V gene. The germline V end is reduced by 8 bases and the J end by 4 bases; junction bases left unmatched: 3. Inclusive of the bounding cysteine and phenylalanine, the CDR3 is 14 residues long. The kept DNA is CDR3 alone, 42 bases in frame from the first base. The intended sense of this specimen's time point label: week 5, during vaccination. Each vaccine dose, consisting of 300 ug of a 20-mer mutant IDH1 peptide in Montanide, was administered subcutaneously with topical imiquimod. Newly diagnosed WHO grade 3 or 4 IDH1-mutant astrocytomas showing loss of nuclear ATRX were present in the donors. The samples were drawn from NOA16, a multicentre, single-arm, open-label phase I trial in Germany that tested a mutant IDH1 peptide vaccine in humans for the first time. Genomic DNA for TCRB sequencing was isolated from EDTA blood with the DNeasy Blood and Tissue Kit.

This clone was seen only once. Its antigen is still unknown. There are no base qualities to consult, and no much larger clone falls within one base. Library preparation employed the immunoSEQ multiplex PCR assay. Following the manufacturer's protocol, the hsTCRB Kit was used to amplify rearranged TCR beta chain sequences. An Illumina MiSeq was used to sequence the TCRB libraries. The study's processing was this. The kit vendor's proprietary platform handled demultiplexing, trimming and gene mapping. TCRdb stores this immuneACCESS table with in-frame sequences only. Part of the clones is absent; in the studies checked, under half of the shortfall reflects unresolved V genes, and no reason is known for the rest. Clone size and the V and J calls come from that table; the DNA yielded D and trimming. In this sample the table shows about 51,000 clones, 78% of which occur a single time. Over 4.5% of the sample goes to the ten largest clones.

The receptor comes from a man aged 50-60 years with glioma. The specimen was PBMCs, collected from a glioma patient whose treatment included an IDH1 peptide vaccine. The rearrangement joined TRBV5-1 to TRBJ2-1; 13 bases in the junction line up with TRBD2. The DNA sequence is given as TGCGCCAGTACACTAGCGGGGGGGTACAATGAGCAGTTCTTC. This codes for CASTLAGGYNEQFF.